The next 21 T cell receptor beta chains were all read from a single sample in a study of human T cells and chemical hapten exposure. This sample's time point: pre-sensitization, week 0. Treatment here: therapeutic diphenylcyclopropenone sensitization with weekly scalp DPC. TCRdb recomputed calls from the RACE reads with MiXCR, one row per CDR3 protein. Of 150,000 to 200,000 distinct CDR3 sequences listed, approximately 31% are singletons. The input for sequencing was whole blood, taken in connection with sensitization to the hapten diphenylcyclopropenone (DPC). The receptors here all came from a woman in her 30s with alopecia areata. Some clones in this sample may be carry-over from other donors' samples.

This clonotype was counted at least ten times. The genes are TRBV4-2 and TRBJ2-7; D is unresolved. Germline V CDR1 and CDR2: LGHNA, YNFKEQ. The V end was cut by 4 bases, the J end by 0 bases, with 10 bases between. The length of the CDR3 is 14 residues. CDR3 nucleotides: TGTGCCAGCAGCCCTTCTGACATCTCCTACGAGCAGTACTTC. It yields the protein CASSPSDISYEQYF.

The chain employs TRBV5-1 and TRBJ2-2; TRBD2 agrees at 7 bases. The CDR3 consists of 17 residues. Per the germline V gene, CDR1 is SGHRS and CDR2 is YFSETQ. Trimming at V came to 3 bases and at J to 0 bases, leaving 8 bases not matched to a gene. The CDR3 DNA reads as TGCGCCAGCAGCTGGACCCCTAGCGGCCCGAACACCGGGGAGCTGTTTTTT. This sequence encodes CASSWTPSGPNTGELFF.

The DNA of the CDR3 is TGTGCCAGTAGTGCCTTGACTAGCGGCTCTCGGGAGACCCAGTACTTC. It codes for CASSALTSGSRETQYF. V gene TRBV19 combines with J gene TRBJ2-5, with TRBD2 matching 9 bases. The CDR3 loop spans 16 amino acids. Trimming removed 5 bases from V and 5 bases from J; junction bases left unmatched: 12. Germline lookup yields CDR1 LNHDA and CDR2 SQIVND (reference sequence).

The V call is TRBV7-8, the J call TRBJ2-1, with D tentatively TRBD1 or TRBD2 (5 bases each). The CDR3 has 17 amino acids. Per germline, CDR1 SGHVS and CDR2 FQNEAQ. Between the trimmed V and J ends, which lost 1 base and 5 bases, there was a span of 18 bases. CDR3 loop: CASSLGTGRGANNEQFF. The CDR3 nucleotides read TGTGCCAGCAGCTTAGGAACGGGGCGAGGAGCTAACAATGAGCAGTTCTTC.

The V and J genes are TRBV11-1 and TRBJ1-2; D might be TRBD1 (5 bases). Germline V lookup: CDR1 SGHAT, CDR2 FQDESV (reference sequence). The CDR3 is 14 residues long. V was shortened by 2 bases and J by 8 bases, with 15 bases between the two germline ends. In DNA form, the CDR3 reads TGTGCCAGCAGCTTAACGGCGGGGGTAGGCGGCTACACCTTC. This sequence encodes CASSLTAGVGGYTF.

This clonotype was observed a few times. The chain joins TRBV5-6 to TRBJ2-7, with D unresolved. Germline-derived CDR1 and CDR2 are SGHDT and YYEEEE. V lost 4 bases and J lost 4, with 15 bases in between. The CDR3 spans 14 residues. CDR3 bases: TGTGCCAGCAGCCGGCCGAAGAAGGTGTACGAGCAGTACTTC. Amino acid sequence: CASSRPKKVYEQYF.

This clonotype has just a few counts. The genes are TRBV29-1 and TRBJ1-2; TRBD1 agrees at 10 bases. Germline CDR1 and CDR2: SQVTM and ANQGSEA. This CDR3 has 14 amino acids. Germline trimming cut 2 bases from V and 8 bases from J; bases unmatched to any gene: 8. This CDR3 reads CSVEPRQGAGGYTF. CDR3 nucleotide sequence: TGCAGCGTTGAACCTCGACAGGGGGCAGGGGGCTACACCTTC.

This clonotype was observed a handful of times. V is TRBV28 and J is TRBJ1-4; D might be TRBD1 (5 bases). Germline values: CDR1 MDHEN, CDR2 SYDVKM. Trimming cost V 6 bases and J 9 bases, with 20 bases left between them. The CDR3 contains 15 residues. The CDR3 is CASSYRGTDLKKLFF. The CDR3 nucleotides read TGTGCCAGCAGCTATCGAGGGACGGATTTGAAAAAACTGTTTTTT.

This clonotype has a handful of counts. The chain has TRBV4-3 and TRBJ2-2; D could derive from TRBD1 or TRBD2 (5 bases each). The CDR3 is 15 amino acids. Per the germline V gene, CDR1 is LGHNA and CDR2 is YSLEER. V lost 0 bases and J 4 bases, leaving 9 bases between the germline ends. The CDR3 DNA reads TGCGCCAGCAGCCAAGAAGAGGGGTCCACCGGGGAGCTGTTTTTT. Encoded protein: CASSQEEGSTGELFF.

This clonotype has only a few counts. The V and J genes are TRBV29-1 and TRBJ1-2; no clear D gene. This CDR3 contains 12 residues. Germline values: CDR1 SQVTM, CDR2 ANQGSEA. Trimming took 5 bases from V and 0 from J, leaving 7 bases between them. CDR3 in DNA: TGCAGCGTTACCGGGACTAACTATGGCTACACCTTC. Translation gives CSVTGTNYGYTF.

This sequence joins TRBV9 and TRBJ2-2; D ambiguous. The CDR3 spans 14 residues. Trimming left V 2 bases short and J 2 bases short, with 7 bases between. Germline values: CDR1 SGDLS, CDR2 YYNGEE. CDR3 loop: CASSVITNTGELFF. CDR3 bases: TGTGCCAGCAGCGTCATTACAAACACCGGGGAGCTGTTTTTT.

The chain is built from TRBV5-1 and TRBJ2-6; TRBD2 matches 9 bases. V shed 1 base, J shed 2 bases, and the junction held 7 bases outside the gene matches. Germline V CDR1 and CDR2: SGHRS, YFSETQ. The CDR3 contains 18 residues. The CDR3 coding sequence is TGCGCCAGCAGCTTGACCGGCGGGGGGGCTGCTGGGGCCAACGTCCTGACTTTC. Protein sequence: CASSLTGGGAAGANVLTF. The whole variable domain, filled in from reference TRBV5-1 and TRBJ2-6, reads KAGVTQTPRYLIKTRGQQVTLSCSPISGHRSVSWYQQTPGQGLQFLFEYFSETQRNKGNFPGRFSGRQFSNSRSEMNVSTLELGDSALYLCASSLTGGGAAGANVLTFGAGSRLTVL.

The sample holds a few counts of this clonotype. The V and J genes are TRBV7-2 and TRBJ2-3, with D possibly being TRBD1 or TRBD2 (6 bases each). CDR3 size: 17 residues. The germline CDR1 and CDR2 sequences are SGHTA and FQGNSA. The V gene lost 0 bases and the J gene lost 0 bases, with 13 bases spanning the gap. CDR3 protein: CASSLAPRGASTDTQYF. CDR3 nucleotide sequence: TGTGCCAGCAGCTTAGCTCCGAGGGGGGCCAGCACAGATACGCAGTATTTT.

The chain couples TRBV10-3 to TRBJ1-1; D is unclear. CDR3 length: 13 amino acids. Germline V gene sequence: CDR1 ENHRY, CDR2 SYGVKD. The V and J ends lost 2 bases and 0 bases respectively, with 4 bases between them. The chain's CDR3 is CAISEQVNTEAFF. DNA for the CDR3: TGTGCCATCAGTGAGCAGGTGAACACTGAAGCTTTCTTT.

This chain links TRBV11-2 with TRBJ2-7; TRBD1 agrees at 12 bases. Germline CDR1 is SGHAT and CDR2 is FQNNGV. Trimming took 5 bases from V and 3 from J; bases not matched to a gene: 8. The CDR3 runs 16 residues. Here the CDR3 reads CASSQTGTGGGYEQYF. For the CDR3, the DNA is TGTGCCAGCAGCCAGACCGGGACAGGGGGCGGCTACGAGCAGTACTTC.

The chain combines TRBV2 with TRBJ2-1; D not resolved. V lost 2 bases and J lost 5, with 7 bases in between. Germline V gives CDR1 SNHLY, CDR2 FYNNEI. This CDR3 is 13 amino acids long. CDR3 sequence reads: CASSESGHNEQFF. The CDR3 region has the DNA TGTGCCAGCAGTGAAAGTGGTCACAATGAGCAGTTCTTC.

This rearrangement joins TRBV28 to TRBJ1-2; the D is unclear. Trimming shortened V by 6 bases and J by 1 base, and 12 bases separated the two germline ends. Germline-derived CDR1 and CDR2 are MDHEN and SYDVKM. The CDR3 loop spans 14 amino acids. The CDR3 DNA reads as TGTGCCAGCAGGACGGGAGGGATTAACTATGGCTACACCTTC. As protein: CASRTGGINYGYTF.

V gene TRBV29-1 combines with J gene TRBJ1-2; D might be TRBD1 (5 bases). Germline assignment: CDR1 SQVTM and CDR2 ANQGSEA. Deletions cut 0 bases from V and 3 bases from J, with 8 bases between. The CDR3 contains 13 residues. The CDR3 region is CSVEDRGDYGYTF. The CDR3, as DNA: TGCAGCGTTGAAGACCGGGGCGACTATGGCTACACCTTC.

This clonotype showed up just a few times. The chain uses TRBV2 and TRBJ2-7; 8 nucleotides agree with TRBD1. From germline, CDR1 is SNHLY and CDR2 FYNNEI. Germline trimming cut 8 bases from V and 2 bases from J; bases unmatched to any gene: 2. The CDR3 spans 12 residues. In nucleotides, the CDR3 is TGTGCCAGCGGACAGGGACCCTACGAGCAGTACTTC. It codes for CASGQGPYEQYF. The entire variable domain, with the rest obtained from reference TRBV2 and TRBJ2-7, is as follows: EPEVTQTPSHQVTQMGQEVILRCVPISNHLYFYWYRQILGQKVEFLVSFYNNEISEKSEIFDDQFSVERPDGSNFTLKIRSTKLEDSAMYFCASGQGPYEQYFGPGTRLTVT.

A few counts support this clonotype. This chain links TRBV5-5 with TRBJ2-7, with a weak D call TRBD2 (5 bases). The CDR3 consists of 13 residues. Trimming removed 0 bases at V and 4 bases at J, with 8 bases between. The germline V gene has CDR1 SGHKS and CDR2 YYEKEE (reference sequence). The CDR3 nucleotides are TGTGCCAGCAGCTTGGCAACGGGGTACGAGCAGTACTTC. Translation: CASSLATGYEQYF.

This clonotype appeared a few times. The rearrangement joins TRBV29-1 to TRBJ1-1; D remains unclear. The V gene lost 4 bases and the J gene lost 1 base, with 4 bases spanning the gap. The CDR3 length is 11 residues. From germline, CDR1 is SQVTM and CDR2 ANQGSEA. The CDR3 bases are TGCAGCGTTGGTGAGAACACTGAAGCTTTCTTT. It yields the protein CSVGENTEAFF.